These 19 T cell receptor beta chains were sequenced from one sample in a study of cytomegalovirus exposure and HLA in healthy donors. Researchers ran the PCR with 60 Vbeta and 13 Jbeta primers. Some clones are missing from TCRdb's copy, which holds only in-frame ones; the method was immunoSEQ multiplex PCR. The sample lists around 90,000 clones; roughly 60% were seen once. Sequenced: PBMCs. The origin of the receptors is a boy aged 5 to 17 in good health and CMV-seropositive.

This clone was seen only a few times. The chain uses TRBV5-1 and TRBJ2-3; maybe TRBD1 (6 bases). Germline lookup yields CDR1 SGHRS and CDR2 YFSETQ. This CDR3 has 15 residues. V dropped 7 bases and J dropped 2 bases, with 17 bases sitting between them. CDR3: CASGFADRFTDTQYF. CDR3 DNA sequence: TGCGCCAGCGGGTTTGCGGACAGATTCACAGATACGCAGTATTTT.

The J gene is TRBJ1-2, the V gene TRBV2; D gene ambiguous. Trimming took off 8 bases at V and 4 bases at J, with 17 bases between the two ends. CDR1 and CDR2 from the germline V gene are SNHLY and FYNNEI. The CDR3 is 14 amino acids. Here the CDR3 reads CASWWGGSAYGYTF. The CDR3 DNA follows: TGTGCCAGCTGGTGGGGAGGCTCGGCCTATGGCTACACCTTC.

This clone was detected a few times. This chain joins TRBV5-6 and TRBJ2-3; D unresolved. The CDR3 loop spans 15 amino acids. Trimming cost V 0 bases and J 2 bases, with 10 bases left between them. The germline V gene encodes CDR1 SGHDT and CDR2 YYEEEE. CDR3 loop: CASSLERYLTDTQYF. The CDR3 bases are TGTGCCAGCAGCTTGGAGAGATACCTCACAGATACGCAGTATTTT. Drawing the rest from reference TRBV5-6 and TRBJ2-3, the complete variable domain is DAGVTQSPTHLIKTRGQQVTLRCSPKSGHDTVSWYQQALGQGPQFIFQYYEEEERQRGNFPDRFSGHQFPNYSSELNVNALLLGDSALYLCASSLERYLTDTQYFGPGTRLTVL.

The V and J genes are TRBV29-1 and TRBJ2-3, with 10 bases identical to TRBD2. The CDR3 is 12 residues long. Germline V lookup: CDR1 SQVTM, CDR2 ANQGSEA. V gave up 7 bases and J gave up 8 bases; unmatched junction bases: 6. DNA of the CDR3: TGCAGCGAAGGACTAGCGGAGGGTACGCAGTATTTT. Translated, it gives CSEGLAEGTQYF.

CDR3 residues: CASSPGTGSSYEQYF. For the CDR3, the DNA is TGTGCCAGTAGTCCGGGGACAGGGAGCTCCTACGAGCAGTACTTC. The chain links TRBV19 to TRBJ2-7; the match to TRBD1 covers 9 bases. J was trimmed by 0 bases and V by 5 bases; bases with no gene match: 5. Germline V gives CDR1 LNHDA, CDR2 SQIVND (reference sequence). The length of the CDR3 is 15 residues.

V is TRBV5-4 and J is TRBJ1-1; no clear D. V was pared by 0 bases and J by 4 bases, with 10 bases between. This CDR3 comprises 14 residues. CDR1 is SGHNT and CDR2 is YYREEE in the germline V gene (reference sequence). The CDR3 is CASSLDRVSTEAFF. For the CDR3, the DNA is TGTGCCAGCAGCTTGGACCGGGTTAGCACTGAAGCTTTCTTT.

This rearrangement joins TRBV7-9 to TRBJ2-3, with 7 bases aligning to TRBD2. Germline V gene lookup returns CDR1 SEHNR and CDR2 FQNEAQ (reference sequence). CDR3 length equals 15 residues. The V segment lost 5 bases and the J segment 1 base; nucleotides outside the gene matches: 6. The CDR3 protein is CASSRDYLGTDTQYF. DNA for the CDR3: TGTGCCAGCAGCCGGGACTATTTGGGCACAGATACGCAGTATTTT. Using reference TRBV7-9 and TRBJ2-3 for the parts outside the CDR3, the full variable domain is DTGVSQNPRHKITKRGQNVTFRCDPISEHNRLYWYRQTLGQGPEFLTYFQNEAQLEKSRLLSDRFSAERPKGSFSTLEIQRTEQGDSAMYLCASSRDYLGTDTQYFGPGTRLTVL.

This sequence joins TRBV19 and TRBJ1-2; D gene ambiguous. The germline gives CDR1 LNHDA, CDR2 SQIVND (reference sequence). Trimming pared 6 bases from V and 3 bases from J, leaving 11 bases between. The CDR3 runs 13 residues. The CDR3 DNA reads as TGTGCCAGTAGCCCCGGGTACTACTATGGCTACACCTTC. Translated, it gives CASSPGYYYGYTF.

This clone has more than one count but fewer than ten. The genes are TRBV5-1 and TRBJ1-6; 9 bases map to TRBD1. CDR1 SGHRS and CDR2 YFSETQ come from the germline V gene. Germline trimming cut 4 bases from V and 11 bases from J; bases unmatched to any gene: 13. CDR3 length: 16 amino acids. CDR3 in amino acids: CASSPKAGTGSAPLHF. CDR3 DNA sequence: TGCGCCAGCAGCCCGAAGGCCGGGACAGGGTCGGCACCCCTCCACTTT. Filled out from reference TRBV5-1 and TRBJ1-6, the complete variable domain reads KAGVTQTPRYLIKTRGQQVTLSCSPISGHRSVSWYQQTPGQGLQFLFEYFSETQRNKGNFPGRFSGRQFSNSRSEMNVSTLELGDSALYLCASSPKAGTGSAPLHFGNGTRLTVT.

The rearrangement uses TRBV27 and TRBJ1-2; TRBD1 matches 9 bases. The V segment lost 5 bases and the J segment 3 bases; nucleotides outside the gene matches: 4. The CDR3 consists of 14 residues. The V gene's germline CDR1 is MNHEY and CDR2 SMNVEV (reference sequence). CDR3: CASSRRQGDYGYTF. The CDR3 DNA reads TGTGCCAGCAGTCGTAGACAGGGGGACTATGGCTACACCTTC.

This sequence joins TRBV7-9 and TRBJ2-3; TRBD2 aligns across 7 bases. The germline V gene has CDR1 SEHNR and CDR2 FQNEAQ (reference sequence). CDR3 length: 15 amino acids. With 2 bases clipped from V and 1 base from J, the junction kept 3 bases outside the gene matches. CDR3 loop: CASSLLRGGTDTQYF. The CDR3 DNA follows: TGTGCCAGCAGCTTATTACGGGGGGGCACAGATACGCAGTATTTT. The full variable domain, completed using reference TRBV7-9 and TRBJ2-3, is DTGVSQNPRHKITKRGQNVTFRCDPISEHNRLYWYRQTLGQGPEFLTYFQNEAQLEKSRLLSDRFSAERPKGSFSTLEIQRTEQGDSAMYLCASSLLRGGTDTQYFGPGTRLTVL.

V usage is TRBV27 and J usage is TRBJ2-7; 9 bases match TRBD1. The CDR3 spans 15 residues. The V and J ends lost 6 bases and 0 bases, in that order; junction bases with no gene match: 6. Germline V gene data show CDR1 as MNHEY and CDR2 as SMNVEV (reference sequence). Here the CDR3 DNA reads TGTGCCAGCAGCCTAACAGGGGGCGCCTCCTACGAGCAGTACTTC. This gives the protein CASSLTGGASYEQYF.

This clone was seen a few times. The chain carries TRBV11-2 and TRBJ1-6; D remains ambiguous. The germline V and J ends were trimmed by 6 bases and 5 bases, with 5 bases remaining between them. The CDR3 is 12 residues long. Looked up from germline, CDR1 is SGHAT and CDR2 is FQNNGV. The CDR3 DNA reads TGTGCCAGCAGGGGCAATAATTCACCCCTCCACTTT. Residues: CASRGNNSPLHF. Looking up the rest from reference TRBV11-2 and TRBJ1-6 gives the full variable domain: EAGVAQSPRYKIIEKRQSVAFWCNPISGHATLYWYQQILGQGPKLLIQFQNNGVVDDSQLPKDRFSAERLKGVDSTLKIQPAKLEDSAVYLCASRGNNSPLHFGNGTRLTVT.

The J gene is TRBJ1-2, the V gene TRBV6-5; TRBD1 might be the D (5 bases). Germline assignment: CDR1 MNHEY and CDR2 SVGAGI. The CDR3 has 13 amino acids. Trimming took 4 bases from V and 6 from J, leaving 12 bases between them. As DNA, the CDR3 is TGTGCCAGCAGTTCCGGCCAAGGGGATGGCTACACCTTC. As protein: CASSSGQGDGYTF.

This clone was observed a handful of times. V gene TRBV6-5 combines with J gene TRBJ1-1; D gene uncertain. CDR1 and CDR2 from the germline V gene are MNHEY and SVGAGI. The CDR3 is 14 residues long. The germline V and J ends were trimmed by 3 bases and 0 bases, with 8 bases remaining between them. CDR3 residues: CASSYARLNTEAFF. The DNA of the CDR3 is TGTGCCAGCAGTTATGCCAGGTTGAACACTGAAGCTTTCTTT.

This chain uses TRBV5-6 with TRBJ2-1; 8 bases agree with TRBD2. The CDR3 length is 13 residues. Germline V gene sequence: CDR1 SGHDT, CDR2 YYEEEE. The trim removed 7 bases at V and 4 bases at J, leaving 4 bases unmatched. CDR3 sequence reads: CASRGGPYNEQFF. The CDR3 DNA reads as TGTGCCAGCCGCGGGGGGCCGTACAATGAGCAGTTCTTC.

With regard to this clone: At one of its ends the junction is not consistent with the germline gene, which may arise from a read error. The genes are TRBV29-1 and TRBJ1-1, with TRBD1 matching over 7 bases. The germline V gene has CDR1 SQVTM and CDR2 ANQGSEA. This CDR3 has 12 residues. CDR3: CGVQEADREAFF. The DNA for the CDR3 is TGCGGCGTTCAAGAGGCGGACAGGGAAGCTTTCTTT.

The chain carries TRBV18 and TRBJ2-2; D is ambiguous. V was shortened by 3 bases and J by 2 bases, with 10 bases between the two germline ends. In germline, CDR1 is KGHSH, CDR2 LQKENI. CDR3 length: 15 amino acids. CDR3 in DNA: TGTGCCAGCTCACCTATATTAGTAAACACCGGGGAGCTGTTTTTT. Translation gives CASSPILVNTGELFF.

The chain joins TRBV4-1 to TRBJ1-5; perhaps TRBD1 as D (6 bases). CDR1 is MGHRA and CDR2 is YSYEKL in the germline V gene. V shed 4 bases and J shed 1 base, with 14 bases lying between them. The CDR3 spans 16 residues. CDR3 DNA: TGCGCCAGCAGCCTCCAGGGGAGCTCGAGCAATCAGCCCCAGCATTTT. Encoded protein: CASSLQGSSSNQPQHF.